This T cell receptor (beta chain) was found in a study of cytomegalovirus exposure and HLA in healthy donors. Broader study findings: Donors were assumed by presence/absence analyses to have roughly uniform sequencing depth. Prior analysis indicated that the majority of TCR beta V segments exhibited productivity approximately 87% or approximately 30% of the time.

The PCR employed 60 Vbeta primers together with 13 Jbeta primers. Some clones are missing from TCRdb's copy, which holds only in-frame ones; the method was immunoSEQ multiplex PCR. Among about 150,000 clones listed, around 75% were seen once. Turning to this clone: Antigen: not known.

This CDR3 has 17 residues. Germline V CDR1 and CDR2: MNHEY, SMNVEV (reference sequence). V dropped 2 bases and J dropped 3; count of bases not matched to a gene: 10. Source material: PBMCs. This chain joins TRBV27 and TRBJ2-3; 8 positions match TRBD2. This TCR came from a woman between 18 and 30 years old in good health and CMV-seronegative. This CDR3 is CASSLVSPSGGTDTQYF. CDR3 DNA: TGTGCCAGCAGTTTAGTTAGCCCCAGCGGGGGTACAGATACGCAGTATTTT.